A selection of T cell receptor beta chains follows, all from one sample in a study of blood T cells in healthy people across ages. A single record per CDR3 protein comes from TCRdb applying MiXCR to the 5' RACE reads. Among 540,000 or so distinct CDR3 sequences listed, 40% to 55% were seen once. The material sequenced was blood. These receptors all stem from a man older than 75 in good health. Each CDR3 is given with its conserved first and last residue. Fields, in order: CDR3 protein, D gene, V gene, J gene. A D gene is named only where the DNA matches it firmly.

CASSEGLQGAYSPLHF	NA	TRBV2	TRBJ1-6
CSARDGDRGRNQPQHF	TRBD1	TRBV20-1	TRBJ1-5
CASSLAPVNYYEQYF	NA	TRBV7-2	TRBJ2-7
CASSQTGTSGGHNEQFF	TRBD2	TRBV5-1	TRBJ2-1
CASSQGGWAYGYTF	NA	TRBV4-3	TRBJ1-2
CASTLQPGERETQYF	NA	TRBV7-2	NA
CASSQGGQYPPLHF	TRBD1	TRBV4-1	TRBJ1-6
CASSPRGVRAEAFF	NA	TRBV7-2	TRBJ1-1
CASSFVASGSLSSGANVLTF	TRBD2	TRBV12-3/TRBV12-4	TRBJ2-6
CASSPDLVEAFF	NA	TRBV5-1	TRBJ1-1
CASSLAPADRTQYF	NA	TRBV7-6	TRBJ2-3
CASSPSGLSIQYF	NA	TRBV28	TRBJ2-4
CSARDLLRSEAFF	NA	TRBV20-1	TRBJ1-1
CASRTQRWSGELFF	NA	TRBV5-1	TRBJ2-2
CASSLSGGGSNTEAFF	NA	TRBV7-8	TRBJ1-1
CASSLRTGGVYEQYF	TRBD1	TRBV7-2	TRBJ2-7
CASSLGRAGNTIYF	NA	TRBV7-2	TRBJ1-3
CSASQGQPSNQPQHF	NA	TRBV20-1	TRBJ1-5
CASSPSLRTATYEQYF	NA	TRBV18	TRBJ2-7
CASVQGGGTEAFF	NA	TRBV10-3	TRBJ1-1
CASSKGGQEHRSYEQYF	NA	TRBV21-1	TRBJ2-7
CASSLRTPSTDTQYF	NA	TRBV5-6	TRBJ2-3
CSVDSGTQGGGYTF	NA	TRBV29-1	TRBJ1-2
CSARESTSGSNEQYF	TRBD2	TRBV20-1	TRBJ2-7
CASSERGRDRGYEQYF	NA	TRBV9	TRBJ2-7
CASSPKGQRETQYF	TRBD1	TRBV7-2	TRBJ2-5
CSARPTDTDTQYF	NA	TRBV20-1	TRBJ2-3
CASSSWTPPYEQYF	NA	TRBV3-1	TRBJ2-7
CSVGTSAYGYTF	NA	TRBV29-1	TRBJ1-2
CASSQGSRGYTF	NA	TRBV7-9	TRBJ1-2
CASSLEGQGFLRGNQPQHF	TRBD1	TRBV7-2	TRBJ1-5
CAISGDRGGQPQHF	TRBD1	TRBV10-3	TRBJ1-5
CASIHLMSSYNEQFF	NA	TRBV21-1	TRBJ2-1
CSVVGRIIAGRSYNEQFF	TRBD2	TRBV29-1	TRBJ2-1
CSAREGEMGWADTQYF	NA	TRBV20-1	TRBJ2-3
CASSYIELGTSGTHEQFF	TRBD2	TRBV6-2/TRBV6-3	TRBJ2-1
CASSADRLGTQYF	TRBD1	TRBV5-1	TRBJ2-5
CATQSGGLGQETQYF	NA	TRBV2	TRBJ2-5
CASSPLGGELFF	NA	TRBV7-2	TRBJ2-2
CASSQDQERRGAAGWEQFF	TRBD2	TRBV4-3	TRBJ2-1
CASSPGQGHEKLFF	TRBD1	TRBV7-2	TRBJ1-4
CASSLAGRGSYEQYF	TRBD2	TRBV7-2	TRBJ2-7
CASSLNRGSGYTF	TRBD1	TRBV12-3/TRBV12-4	TRBJ1-2
CASSVDAGGQGYEQYF	TRBD1	TRBV9	TRBJ2-7
CASSVSGGHNEQFF	TRBD2	TRBV6-4	TRBJ2-1
CASSLIVTGGEQYF	NA	TRBV4-3	NA
CASSTRDPGTYTQYF	NA	TRBV5-1	TRBJ2-3
CASSEYLGRRGYTF	NA	TRBV25-1	TRBJ1-2
CAISEALDYNEQFF	NA	TRBV10-3	TRBJ2-1
CASSPGDPANEKLFF	NA	TRBV5-1	TRBJ1-4
CASSPPGSGADTQYF	NA	TRBV6-6	TRBJ2-3
CASRIQGVDTGELFF	TRBD1	TRBV27	TRBJ2-2
CASLPSRDRVNTIYF	TRBD1	TRBV6-6	TRBJ1-3
CASSLRALGSEQFF	NA	TRBV11-2	TRBJ2-1
CASNQTRSGTSRRAYEQYF	TRBD2	TRBV5-1	TRBJ2-7
CASSPGFSYNEQFF	NA	TRBV7-3	TRBJ2-1
CASSLAHVVSGTQYF	NA	TRBV7-2	TRBJ2-3
CAIKGEAENYEQYF	NA	TRBV10-3	TRBJ2-7